The TCR beta chain described here comes from a study of early T cells in non-severe SARS-CoV-2 infection. Study-wide results and limits: Clonotype matching in VDJdb favored anti-spike CD8 responses and did not capture private and CD4 specificities.

This clonotype was seen at least ten times. Its antigen is still unknown. The V gene lost 3 bases and the J gene lost 6 bases, with 10 bases spanning the gap. This CDR3 is built from 13 residues. TCRdb reanalysed the 5' RACE reads using MiXCR and keeps one entry per CDR3 protein. The top ten clones hold approximately 40% of a sample with 25,000 to 35,000 distinct CDR3 sequences, around 7% of them seen once. This TCR was sampled from an adult who was a healthcare worker with PCR-confirmed SARS-CoV-2 infection or an uninfected control (not recorded which). Sequencing was performed on whole blood. The V and J genes are TRBV12-3 or TRBV12-4 and TRBJ2-3; the D gene is possibly TRBD2 (6 bases). The CDR3 region is CASSFGAGDTQYF. CDR3 DNA: TGTGCCAGCAGTTTTGGGGCGGGGGATACGCAGTATTTT.